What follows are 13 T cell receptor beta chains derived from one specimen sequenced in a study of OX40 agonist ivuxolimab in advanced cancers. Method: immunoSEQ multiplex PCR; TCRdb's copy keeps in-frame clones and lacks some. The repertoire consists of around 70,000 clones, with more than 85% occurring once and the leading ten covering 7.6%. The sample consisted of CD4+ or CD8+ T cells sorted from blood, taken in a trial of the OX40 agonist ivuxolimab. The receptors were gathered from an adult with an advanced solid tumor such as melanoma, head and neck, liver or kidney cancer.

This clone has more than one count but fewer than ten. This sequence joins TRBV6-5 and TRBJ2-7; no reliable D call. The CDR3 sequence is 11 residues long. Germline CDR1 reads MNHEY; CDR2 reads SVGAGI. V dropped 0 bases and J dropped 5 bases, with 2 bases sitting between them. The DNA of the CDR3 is TGTGCCAGCAGTTACTCGAACGAGCAGTACTTC. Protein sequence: CASSYSNEQYF.

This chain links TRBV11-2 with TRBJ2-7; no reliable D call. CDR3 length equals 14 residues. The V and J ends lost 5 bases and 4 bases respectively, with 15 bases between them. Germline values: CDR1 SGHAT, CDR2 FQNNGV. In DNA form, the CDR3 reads TGTGCCAGCAGCCATCACTTAAACCATTACGAGCAGTACTTC. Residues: CASSHHLNHYEQYF.

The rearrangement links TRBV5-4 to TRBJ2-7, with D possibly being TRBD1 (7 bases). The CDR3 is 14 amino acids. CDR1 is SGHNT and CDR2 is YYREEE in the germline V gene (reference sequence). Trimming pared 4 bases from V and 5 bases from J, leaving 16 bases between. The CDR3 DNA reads TGTGCCAGCAGCCAGATACAGGGGAGGAACGAGCAGTACTTC. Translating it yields CASSQIQGRNEQYF.

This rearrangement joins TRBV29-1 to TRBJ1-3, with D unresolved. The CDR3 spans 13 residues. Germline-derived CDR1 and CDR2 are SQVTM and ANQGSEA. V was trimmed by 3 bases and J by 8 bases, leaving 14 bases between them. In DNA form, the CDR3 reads TGCAGCGTTGAGGGCGGGGAGTTGGACACCATATATTTT. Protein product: CSVEGGELDTIYF. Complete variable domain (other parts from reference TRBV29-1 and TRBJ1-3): SAVISQKPSRDICQRGTSLTIQCQVDSQVTMMFWYRQQPGQSLTLIATANQGSEATYESGFVIDKFPISRPNLTFSTLTVSNMSPEDSSIYLCSVEGGELDTIYFGEGSWLTVV.

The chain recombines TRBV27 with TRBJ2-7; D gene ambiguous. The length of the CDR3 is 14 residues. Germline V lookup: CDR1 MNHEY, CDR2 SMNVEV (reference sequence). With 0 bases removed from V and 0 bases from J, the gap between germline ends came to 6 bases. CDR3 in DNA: TGTGCCAGCAGTTTATCGAGGACCTCCTACGAGCAGTACTTC. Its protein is CASSLSRTSYEQYF.

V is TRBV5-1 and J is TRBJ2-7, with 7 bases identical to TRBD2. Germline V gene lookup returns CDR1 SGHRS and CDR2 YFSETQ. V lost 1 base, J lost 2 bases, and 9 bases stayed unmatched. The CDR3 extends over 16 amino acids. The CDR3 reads CASSLFWEGIPYEQYF. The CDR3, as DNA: TGCGCCAGCAGCTTGTTTTGGGAGGGGATCCCCTACGAGCAGTACTTC.

The chain's CDR3 is CASSPRLAGGYEQYF. The DNA for the CDR3 is TGTGCCAGCAGTCCAAGACTAGCGGGGGGCTACGAGCAGTACTTC. The chain is built from TRBV28 and TRBJ2-7; TRBD2 matches at 13 bases. V shed 5 bases, J shed 3 bases, and the junction held 4 bases outside the gene matches. This CDR3 is built from 15 residues. Germline V gene data show CDR1 as MDHEN and CDR2 as SYDVKM. The variable domain in full, with the rest retrieved from reference TRBV28 and TRBJ2-7, is DVKVTQSSRYLVKRTGEKVFLECVQDMDHENMFWYRQDPGLGLRLIYFSYDVKMKEKGDIPEGYSVSREKKERFSLILESASTNQTSMYLCASSPRLAGGYEQYFGPGTRLTVT.

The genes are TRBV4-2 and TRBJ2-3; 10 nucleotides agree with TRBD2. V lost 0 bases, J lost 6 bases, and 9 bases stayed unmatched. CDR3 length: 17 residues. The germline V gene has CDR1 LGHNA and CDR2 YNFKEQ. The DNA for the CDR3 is TGTGCCAGCAGCCAAGATGAGCGGGGGGGCGAGGCGGATACGCAGTATTTT. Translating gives CASSQDERGGEADTQYF.

The CDR3 sequence: CASSYSWGYEQYF. The DNA for the CDR3 is TGTGCCAGCAGTTACTCATGGGGCTACGAGCAGTACTTC. V usage is TRBV6-5 and J usage is TRBJ2-7, with unresolved D. Trimming removed 0 bases from V and 3 bases from J, with 6 bases in between. This CDR3 region has 13 residues. Germline V CDR1 and CDR2: MNHEY, SVGAGI.

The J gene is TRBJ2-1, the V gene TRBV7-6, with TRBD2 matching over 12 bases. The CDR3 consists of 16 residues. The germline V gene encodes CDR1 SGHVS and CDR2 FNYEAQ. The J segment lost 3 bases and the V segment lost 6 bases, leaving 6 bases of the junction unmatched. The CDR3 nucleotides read TGTGCCAGCAGTTCTAGCGGGGGGGCGGGCTACAATGAGCAGTTCTTC. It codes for CASSSSGGAGYNEQFF.

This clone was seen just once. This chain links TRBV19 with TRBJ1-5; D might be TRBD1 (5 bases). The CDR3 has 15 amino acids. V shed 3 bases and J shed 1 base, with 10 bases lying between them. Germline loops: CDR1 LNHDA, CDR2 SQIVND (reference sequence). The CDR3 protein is CASSMGPSSNQPQHF. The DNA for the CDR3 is TGTGCCAGTAGTATGGGGCCTTCAAGCAATCAGCCCCAGCATTTT.

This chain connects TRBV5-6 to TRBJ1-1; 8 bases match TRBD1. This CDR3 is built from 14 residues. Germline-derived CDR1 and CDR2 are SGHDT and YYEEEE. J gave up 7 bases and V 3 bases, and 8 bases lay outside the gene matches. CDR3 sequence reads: CASSSWDRRIEAFF. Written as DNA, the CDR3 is TGTGCCAGCAGCTCATGGGACAGGCGAATTGAAGCTTTCTTT.

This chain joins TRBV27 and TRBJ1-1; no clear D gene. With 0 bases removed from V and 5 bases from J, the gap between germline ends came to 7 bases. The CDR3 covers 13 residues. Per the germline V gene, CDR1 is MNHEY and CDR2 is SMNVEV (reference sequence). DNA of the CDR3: TGTGCCAGCAGTTTATCGAGTGTTACTGAAGCTTTCTTT. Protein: CASSLSSVTEAFF.